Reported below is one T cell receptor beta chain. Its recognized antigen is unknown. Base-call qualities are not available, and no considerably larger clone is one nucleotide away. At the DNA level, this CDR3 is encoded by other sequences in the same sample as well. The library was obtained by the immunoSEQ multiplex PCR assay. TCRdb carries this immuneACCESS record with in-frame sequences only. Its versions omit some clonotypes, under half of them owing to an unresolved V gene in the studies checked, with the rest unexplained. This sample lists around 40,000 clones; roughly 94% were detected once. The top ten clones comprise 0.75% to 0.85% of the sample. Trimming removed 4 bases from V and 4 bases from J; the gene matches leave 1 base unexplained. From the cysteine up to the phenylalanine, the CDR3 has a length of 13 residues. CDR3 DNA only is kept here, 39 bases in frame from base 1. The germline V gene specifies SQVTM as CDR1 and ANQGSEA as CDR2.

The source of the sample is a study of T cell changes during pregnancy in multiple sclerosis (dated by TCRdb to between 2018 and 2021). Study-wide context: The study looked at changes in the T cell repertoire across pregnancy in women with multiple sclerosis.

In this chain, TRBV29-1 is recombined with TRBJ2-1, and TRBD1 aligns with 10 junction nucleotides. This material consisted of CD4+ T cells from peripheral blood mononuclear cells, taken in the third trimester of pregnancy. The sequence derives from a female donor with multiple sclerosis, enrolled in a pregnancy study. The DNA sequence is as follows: TGCAGCGTTGGGACAGGGGGTTACAATGAGCAGTTCTTC. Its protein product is CSVGTGGYNEQFF.